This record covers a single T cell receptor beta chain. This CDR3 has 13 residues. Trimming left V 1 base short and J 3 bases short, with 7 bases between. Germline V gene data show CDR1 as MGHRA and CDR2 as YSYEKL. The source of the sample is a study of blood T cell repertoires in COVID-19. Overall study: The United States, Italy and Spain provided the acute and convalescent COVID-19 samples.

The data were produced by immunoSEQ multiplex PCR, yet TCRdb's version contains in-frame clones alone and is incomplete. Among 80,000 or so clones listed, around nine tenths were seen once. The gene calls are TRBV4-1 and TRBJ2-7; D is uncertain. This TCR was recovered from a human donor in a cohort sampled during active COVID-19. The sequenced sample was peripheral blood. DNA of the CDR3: TGCGCCAGCAGCCAAGTTACAGTCTACGAGCAGTACTTC. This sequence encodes CASSQVTVYEQYF.